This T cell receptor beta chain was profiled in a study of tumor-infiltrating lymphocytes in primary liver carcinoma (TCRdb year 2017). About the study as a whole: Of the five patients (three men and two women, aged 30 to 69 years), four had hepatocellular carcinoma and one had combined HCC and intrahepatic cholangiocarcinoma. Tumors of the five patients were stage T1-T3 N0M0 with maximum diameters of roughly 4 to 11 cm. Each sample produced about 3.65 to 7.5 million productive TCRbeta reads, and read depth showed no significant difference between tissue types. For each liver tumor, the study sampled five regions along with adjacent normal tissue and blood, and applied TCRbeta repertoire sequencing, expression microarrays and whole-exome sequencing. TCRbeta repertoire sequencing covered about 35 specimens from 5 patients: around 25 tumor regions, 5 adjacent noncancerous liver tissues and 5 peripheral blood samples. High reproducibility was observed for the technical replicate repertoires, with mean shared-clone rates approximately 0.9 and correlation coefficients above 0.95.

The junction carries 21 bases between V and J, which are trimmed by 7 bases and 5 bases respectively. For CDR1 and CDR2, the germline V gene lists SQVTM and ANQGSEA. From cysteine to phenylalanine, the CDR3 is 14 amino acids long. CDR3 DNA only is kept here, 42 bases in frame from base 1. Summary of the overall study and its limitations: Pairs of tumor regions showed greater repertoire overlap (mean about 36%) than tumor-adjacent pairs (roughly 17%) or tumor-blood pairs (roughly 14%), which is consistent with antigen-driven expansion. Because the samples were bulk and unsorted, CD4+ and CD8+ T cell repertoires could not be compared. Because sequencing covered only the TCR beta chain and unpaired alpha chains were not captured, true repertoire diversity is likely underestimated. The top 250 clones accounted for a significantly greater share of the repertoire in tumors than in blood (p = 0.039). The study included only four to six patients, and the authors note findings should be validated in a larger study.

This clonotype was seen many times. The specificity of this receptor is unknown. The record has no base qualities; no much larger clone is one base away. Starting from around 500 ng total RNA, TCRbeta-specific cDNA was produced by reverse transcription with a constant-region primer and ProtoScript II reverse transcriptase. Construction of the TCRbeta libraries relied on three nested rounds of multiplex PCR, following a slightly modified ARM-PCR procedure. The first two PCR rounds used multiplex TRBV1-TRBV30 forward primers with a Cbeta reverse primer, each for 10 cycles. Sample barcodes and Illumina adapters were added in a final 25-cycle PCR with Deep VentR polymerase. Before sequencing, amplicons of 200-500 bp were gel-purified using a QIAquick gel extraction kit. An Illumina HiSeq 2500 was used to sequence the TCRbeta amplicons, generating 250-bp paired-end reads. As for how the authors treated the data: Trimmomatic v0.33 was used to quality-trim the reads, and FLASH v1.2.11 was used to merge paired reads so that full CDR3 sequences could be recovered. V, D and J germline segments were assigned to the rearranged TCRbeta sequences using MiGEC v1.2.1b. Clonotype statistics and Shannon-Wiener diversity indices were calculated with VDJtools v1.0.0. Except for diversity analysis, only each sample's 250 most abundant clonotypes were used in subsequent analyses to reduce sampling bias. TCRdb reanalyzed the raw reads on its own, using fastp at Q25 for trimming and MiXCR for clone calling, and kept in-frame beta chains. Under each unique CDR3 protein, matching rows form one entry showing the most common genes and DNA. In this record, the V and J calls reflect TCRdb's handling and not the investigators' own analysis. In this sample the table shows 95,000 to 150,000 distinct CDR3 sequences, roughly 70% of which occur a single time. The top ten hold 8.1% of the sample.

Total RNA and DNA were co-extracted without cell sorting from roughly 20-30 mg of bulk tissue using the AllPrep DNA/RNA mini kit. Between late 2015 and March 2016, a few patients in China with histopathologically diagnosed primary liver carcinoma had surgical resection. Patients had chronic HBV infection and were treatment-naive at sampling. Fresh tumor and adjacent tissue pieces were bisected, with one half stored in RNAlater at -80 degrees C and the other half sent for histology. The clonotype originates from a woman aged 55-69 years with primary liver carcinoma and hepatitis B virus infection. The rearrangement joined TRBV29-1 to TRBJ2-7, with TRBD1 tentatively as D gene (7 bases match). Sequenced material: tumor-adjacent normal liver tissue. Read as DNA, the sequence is TGCAGCGCGCTCAGGGGGGCAGGGGTCGACGAGCAGTACTTC. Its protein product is CSALRGAGVDEQYF.